Sequencing of this T cell receptor (beta chain) was carried out in a study of response to subunit inactivated influenza vaccine. From the RT-PCR reads, TCRdb called clonotypes with MiXCR, one entry per CDR3 protein. The table has 650,000 to 800,000 distinct CDR3 sequences, roughly 14% seen once. CDR1 DFQATT and CDR2 SNEGSKA come from the germline V gene (reference sequence). V was pared by 6 bases and J by 1 base, with 9 bases between. The CDR3 length is 12 residues. To note about this clonotype: The antigen is unknown.

Regarding the study as a whole: The authors proposed limited new T cell recruitment per seasonal influenza vaccination.

Material: PBMCs from blood, obtained 14 to 15 days before vaccination. The chain combines TRBV20-1 with TRBJ1-1; D unclear. This TCR derives from a man aged 50 or older who received an inactivated influenza vaccine. The CDR3 DNA reads as TGCAGTGCCACCTGGACGAACACTGAAGCTTTCTTT. This gives the protein CSATWTNTEAFF.